The clone carrying this TCR beta chain appeared a few times. The sample comes from a study of control samples from healthy donors and cancer patients. V was clipped by 3 bases and J by 8 bases; unmatched bases: 8. The length of the CDR3 is 15 residues. Germline V gene lookup returns CDR1 LGHDT and CDR2 YNNKEL (reference sequence). Measured with immunoSEQ multiplex PCR; TCRdb has only the in-frame clones, and not every one. The data show about 49,000 clones, around 86% seen once. The TCR sequence derives from a woman in her forties or fifties with lung cancer. The rearrangement joins TRBV3-1 (or the pseudogene TRBV3-2) to TRBJ1-4; 8 bases are shared with TRBD1. The sample consisted of PBMCs. CDR3 loop: CASSQLGQGREKLFF. CDR3 DNA sequence: TGTGCCAGCAGCCAGCTTGGACAGGGACGGGAAAAACTGTTTTTT.